A single sample is the source of the 20 T cell receptor beta chains below, sequenced in a study of T-cell memory formation after mild COVID-19. A single record per CDR3 protein comes from TCRdb applying MiXCR to the 5' RACE reads. The profile shows about 390,000 distinct CDR3 sequences, roughly 15% of them singletons. The material sequenced was PBMCs or a T cell subset sorted from them (not recorded which). Receptors were obtained from a man in his late teens or twenties who had mild COVID-19 (a few samples of this study predate the infection). Cell type and time point are not known.

The sample holds a few counts of this clonotype. V and J are TRBV4-1 and TRBJ2-7; D gene uncertain. Germline CDR1 MGHRA, CDR2 YSYEKL. V was pared by 0 bases and J by 6 bases, with 6 bases between. This CDR3 has 12 amino acids. Written as DNA, the CDR3 is TGCGCCAGCAGCCAAGATAAGGTCGAGCAGTACTTC. Translated: CASSQDKVEQYF.

This clonotype was counted at least ten times. V is TRBV7-6 and J is TRBJ2-7; D may be TRBD1 (6 bases). This CDR3 comprises 13 residues. Germline CDR1 and CDR2: SGHVS and FNYEAQ. The V and J ends lost 4 bases and 3 bases respectively, with 10 bases between them. The CDR3 spells CASSSYRDYEQYF. Here the CDR3 DNA reads TGTGCCAGCAGCTCATACAGGGACTACGAGCAGTACTTC.

The chain links TRBV7-8 to TRBJ2-1, with 8 bases matching TRBD2. Trimming took 5 bases from V and 4 from J; bases not matched to a gene: 7. CDR3 length equals 15 residues. Germline assignment: CDR1 SGHVS and CDR2 FQNEAQ. As DNA, the CDR3 is TGTGCCAGCAGCATCAGCGGGGGTCATTACAATGAGCAGTTCTTC. Its protein product is CASSISGGHYNEQFF.

This chain connects TRBV6-2 or TRBV6-3 to TRBJ2-1; 9 nucleotides match TRBD1. Germline values: CDR1 MNHEY, CDR2 SVGEGT. V gave up 6 bases and J gave up 1 base; unmatched junction bases: 4. This CDR3 comprises 15 residues. The CDR3 loop reads CASRDGTGSYNEQFF. CDR3 nucleotides: TGTGCCAGCAGGGACGGGACAGGGTCCTACAATGAGCAGTTCTTC.

The gene calls are TRBV12-3 or TRBV12-4 and TRBJ1-2, with D perhaps TRBD1 (6 bases). This CDR3 has 14 residues. V was pared by 2 bases and J by 4 bases, with 11 bases between. In DNA, the CDR3 is TGTGCCAGCAGTTTAAATGGACAGCTCTATGGCTACACCTTC. This gives the protein CASSLNGQLYGYTF.

The chain couples TRBV3-1 to TRBJ2-3; D unresolved. V lost 4 bases to trimming and J lost 5 bases, with 10 bases between them. The CDR3 runs 13 residues. The germline gives CDR1 LGHDT, CDR2 YNNKEL (reference sequence). CDR3 nucleotide sequence: TGTGCCAGCAGCCGGTTGGGCGGAGATACGCAGTATTTT. Translated: CASSRLGGDTQYF.

This clonotype was seen a handful of times. The rearrangement links TRBV2 to TRBJ2-1; 10 nucleotides match TRBD1. Germline CDR1 is SNHLY and CDR2 is FYNNEI. The V gene end was trimmed by 4 bases and the J gene end by 9 bases; junction bases not matched to a gene: 3. This CDR3 contains 13 residues. The CDR3 DNA reads TGTGCCAGCAGTGGACAGGGGGCTACTGAGCAGTTCTTC. Translated: CASSGQGATEQFF.

J is TRBJ1-2 and V is TRBV4-1; 11 bases line up with TRBD1. Germline V gene data show CDR1 as MGHRA and CDR2 as YSYEKL. Losses at the gene ends were 1 base for V and 5 bases for J; bases not matched to a gene: 6. The CDR3 runs to 16 residues. The CDR3 protein is CASSQGPGQGVYGYTF. CDR3 DNA: TGCGCCAGCAGCCAAGGACCGGGACAGGGGGTATATGGCTACACCTTC.

This clonotype was recorded many times. CDR3 in DNA: TGTGCCAGCAGCGAGCGTAGCACAGATACGCAGTATTTT. Translated: CASSERSTDTQYF. The J gene is TRBJ2-3, the V gene TRBV6-4, with D uncertain. Trimming shortened V by 6 bases and J by 0 bases, and 7 bases separated the two germline ends. Germline CDR1 is MRHNA and CDR2 is SNTAGT. CDR3 length: 13 amino acids.

The chain recombines TRBV7-2 with TRBJ1-6, with 7 bases that match TRBD1. The CDR3 length is 19 residues. CDR1 and CDR2 from the germline V gene are SGHTA and FQGNSA. J gave up 5 bases and V 0 bases, and 13 bases lay outside the gene matches. CDR3 protein: CASSLAQVGDRLDNSPLHF. CDR3 DNA: TGTGCCAGCAGCTTAGCGCAAGTGGGGGACAGACTGGATAATTCACCCCTCCACTTT.

The CDR3, as DNA: TGTGCCAGCAGTTACTCGAGCGGGGGAAACATTCAGTACTTC. Protein: CASSYSSGGNIQYF. The chain couples TRBV6-2 or TRBV6-3 to TRBJ2-4, with 8 bases lining up with TRBD2. J was trimmed by 6 bases and V by 0 bases; bases with no gene match: 1. Germline CDR1 reads MNHEY; CDR2 reads SVGEGT. There are 14 residues in the CDR3.

The chain joins TRBV9 to TRBJ1-1; D not resolved. Germline values: CDR1 SGDLS, CDR2 YYNGEE. The CDR3 is made up of 14 amino acids. V was shortened by 3 bases and J by 6 bases, with 15 bases between the two germline ends. Here the CDR3 DNA reads TGTGCCAGCAGCGCGTGGCCGTCCGGGGCTGAAGCTTTCTTT. It codes for CASSAWPSGAEAFF.

V and J are TRBV12-3 or TRBV12-4 and TRBJ2-1; 8 bases line up with TRBD1. CDR3 length equals 13 residues. V was clipped by 4 bases and J by 9 bases; unmatched bases: 5. As DNA, the CDR3 is TGTGCCAGCAGTTCGACAGGGGACGGTGAGCAGTTCTTC. Translating gives CASSSTGDGEQFF.

This clonotype has at least ten counts. The chain uses TRBV6-2 or TRBV6-3 and TRBJ2-7; no clear D gene. The CDR3 is 15 residues long. Germline V gene lookup returns CDR1 MNHEY and CDR2 SVGEGT. Trimming pared 1 base from V and 3 bases from J, leaving 13 bases between. The CDR3 DNA reads as TGTGCCAGCAGTTACTTAACGGACGGTGGCTACGAGCAGTACTTC. Encoded protein: CASSYLTDGGYEQYF.

This rearrangement joins TRBV19 to TRBJ2-2, with TRBD1 matching over 8 bases. V gave up 0 bases and J gave up 13 bases; unmatched junction bases: 16. CDR1 and CDR2 (germline): LNHDA, SQIVND (reference sequence). The CDR3 consists of 17 residues. The CDR3 nucleotides are TGTGCCAGTAGTATAGATTTCTTAACAGGGGGAAACGTTGTGCTGTTTTTT. This sequence encodes CASSIDFLTGGNVVLFF.

V gene TRBV7-3 combines with J gene TRBJ2-3; unclear D gene. The CDR3 consists of 17 residues. Germline CDR1 SGHTA, CDR2 FQGTGA. Trimming pared 2 bases from V and 1 base from J, leaving 16 bases between. The CDR3 loop is CASSLGLGLRGTDTQYF. The CDR3 DNA follows: TGTGCCAGCAGCTTAGGTCTGGGCCTAAGGGGCACAGATACGCAGTATTTT.

This clonotype was picked up a small number of times. V usage is TRBV18 and J usage is TRBJ2-7, with 7 bases matching TRBD1. Trimming at V came to 2 bases and at J to 1 base, leaving 5 bases not matched to a gene. The CDR3 spans 15 residues. Germline-derived CDR1 and CDR2 are KGHSH and LQKENI. The CDR3 bases are TGTGCCAGCTCACCAGGCACAGGGGAGTCCTACGAGCAGTACTTC. As protein: CASSPGTGESYEQYF.

This clonotype occurred many times. CDR3 sequence reads: CASSESDWGQPQHF. CDR3 coding DNA: TGCGCCAGCAGTGAGTCCGATTGGGGTCAGCCCCAGCATTTT. The chain employs TRBV10-2 and TRBJ1-5; D not certain. CDR1 and CDR2 (germline): WSHSY, SAAADI. Deletions cut 0 bases from V and 6 bases from J, with 9 bases between. CDR3 length equals 14 residues.

The gene calls are TRBV7-3 and TRBJ2-7; 9 nucleotides match TRBD1. In germline, CDR1 is SGHTA, CDR2 FQGTGA. CDR3 length: 17 amino acids. After removal of 4 bases from V and 5 bases from J, the junction contained 15 bases not matched to a gene. The CDR3 is CASSSSPTGGKSNEQYV. CDR3 nucleotide sequence: TGTGCCAGCAGCTCTTCGCCTACAGGGGGCAAGTCTAACGAGCAGTACGTC.

V is TRBV29-1 and J is TRBJ1-2; TRBD1 agrees at 8 bases. CDR1 is SQVTM and CDR2 is ANQGSEA in the germline V gene. With 3 bases clipped from V and 6 bases from J, the junction kept 3 bases outside the gene matches. The CDR3 sequence is 12 residues long. In DNA form, the CDR3 reads TGCAGCGTTGAGACAGGGGCAGATGGCTACACCTTC. It yields the protein CSVETGADGYTF.